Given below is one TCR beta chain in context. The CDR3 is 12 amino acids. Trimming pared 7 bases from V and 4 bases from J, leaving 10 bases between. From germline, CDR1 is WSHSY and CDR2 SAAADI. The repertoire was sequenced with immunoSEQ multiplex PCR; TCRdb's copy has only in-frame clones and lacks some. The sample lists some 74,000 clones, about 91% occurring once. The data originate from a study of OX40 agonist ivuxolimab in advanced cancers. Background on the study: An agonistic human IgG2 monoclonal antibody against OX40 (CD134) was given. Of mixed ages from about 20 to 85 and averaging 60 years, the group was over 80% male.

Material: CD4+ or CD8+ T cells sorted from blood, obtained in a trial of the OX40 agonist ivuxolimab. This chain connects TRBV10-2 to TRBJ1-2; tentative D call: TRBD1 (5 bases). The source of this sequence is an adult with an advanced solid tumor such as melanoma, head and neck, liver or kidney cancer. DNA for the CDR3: TGCGCCAGCAAGGCACAGGTCTATGGCTACACCTTC. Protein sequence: CASKAQVYGYTF.